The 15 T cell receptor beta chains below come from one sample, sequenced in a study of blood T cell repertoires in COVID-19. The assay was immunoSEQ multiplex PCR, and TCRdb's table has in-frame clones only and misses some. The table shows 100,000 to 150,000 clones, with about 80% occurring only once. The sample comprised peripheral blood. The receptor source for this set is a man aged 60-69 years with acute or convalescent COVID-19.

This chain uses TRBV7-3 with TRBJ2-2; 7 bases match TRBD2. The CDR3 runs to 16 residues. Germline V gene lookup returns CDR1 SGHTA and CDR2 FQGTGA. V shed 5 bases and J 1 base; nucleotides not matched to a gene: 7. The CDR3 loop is CASSPLVAGNTGELFF. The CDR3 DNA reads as TGTGCCAGCAGCCCGCTGGTAGCGGGGAACACCGGGGAGCTGTTTTTT.

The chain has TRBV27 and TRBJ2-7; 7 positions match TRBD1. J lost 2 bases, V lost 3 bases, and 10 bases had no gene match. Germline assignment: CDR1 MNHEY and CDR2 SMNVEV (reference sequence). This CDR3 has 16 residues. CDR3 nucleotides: TGTGCCAGCAGTTTGGCCCCCCGACAGGGACCCTACGAGCAGTACTTC. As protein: CASSLAPRQGPYEQYF.

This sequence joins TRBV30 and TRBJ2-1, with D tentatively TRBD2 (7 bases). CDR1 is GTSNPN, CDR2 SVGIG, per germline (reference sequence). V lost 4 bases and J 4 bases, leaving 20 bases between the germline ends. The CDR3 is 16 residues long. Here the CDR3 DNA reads TGTGCCTGGAAAAGTGGGAGGGGGGCTACGTACAATGAGCAGTTCTTC. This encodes CAWKSGRGATYNEQFF.

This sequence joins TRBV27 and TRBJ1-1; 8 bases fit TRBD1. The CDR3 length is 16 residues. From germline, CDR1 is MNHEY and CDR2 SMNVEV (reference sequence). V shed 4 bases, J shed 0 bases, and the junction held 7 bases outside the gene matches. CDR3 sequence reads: CASSSWTGRLNTEAFF. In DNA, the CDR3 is TGTGCCAGCAGTTCCTGGACAGGGCGGCTGAACACTGAAGCTTTCTTT.

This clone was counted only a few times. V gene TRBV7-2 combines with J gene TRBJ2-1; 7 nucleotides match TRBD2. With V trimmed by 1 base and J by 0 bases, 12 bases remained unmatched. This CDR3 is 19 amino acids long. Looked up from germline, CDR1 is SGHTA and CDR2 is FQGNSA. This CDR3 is CASSLGRLAASSSYNEQFF. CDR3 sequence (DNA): TGTGCCAGCAGCTTAGGGCGACTAGCCGCTTCGAGCTCCTACAATGAGCAGTTCTTC.

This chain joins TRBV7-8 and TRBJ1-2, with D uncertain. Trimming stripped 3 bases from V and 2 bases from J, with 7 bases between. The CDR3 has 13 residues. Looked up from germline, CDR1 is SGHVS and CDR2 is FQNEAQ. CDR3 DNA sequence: TGTGCCAGCAGCTTGAGAGGGAACTATGGCTACACCTTC. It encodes CASSLRGNYGYTF. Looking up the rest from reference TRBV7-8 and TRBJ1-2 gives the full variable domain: GAGVSQSPRYKVAKRGQDVALRCDPISGHVSLFWYQQALGQGPEFLTYFQNEAQLDKSGLPSDRFFAERPEGSVSTLKIQRTQQEDSAVYLCASSLRGNYGYTFGSGTRLTVV.

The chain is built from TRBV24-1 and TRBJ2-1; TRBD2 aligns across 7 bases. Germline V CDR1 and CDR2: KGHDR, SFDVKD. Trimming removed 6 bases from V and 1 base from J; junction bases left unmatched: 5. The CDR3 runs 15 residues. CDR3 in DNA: TGTGCCACCAGTCGGGGGGTAGGTTCCTACAATGAGCAGTTCTTC. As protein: CATSRGVGSYNEQFF.

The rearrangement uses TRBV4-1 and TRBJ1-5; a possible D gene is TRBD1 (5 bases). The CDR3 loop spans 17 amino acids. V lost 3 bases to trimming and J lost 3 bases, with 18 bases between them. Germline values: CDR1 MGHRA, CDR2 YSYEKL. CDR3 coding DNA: TGCGCCAGCAGCCAGAGTTTTGGTGGGGCTTCCAATCAGCCCCAGCATTTT. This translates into CASSQSFGGASNQPQHF.

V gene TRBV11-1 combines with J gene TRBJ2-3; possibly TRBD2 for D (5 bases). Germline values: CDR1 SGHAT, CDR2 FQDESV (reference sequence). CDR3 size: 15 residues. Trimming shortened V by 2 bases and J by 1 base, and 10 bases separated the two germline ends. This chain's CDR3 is CASSLSGTRTDTQYF. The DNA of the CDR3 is TGTGCCAGCAGCTTAAGCGGAACCCGCACAGATACGCAGTATTTT.

The CDR3 is CASSQEGAREQFF. The CDR3 region has the DNA TGTGCCAGCAGCCAAGAGGGGGCGCGTGAGCAGTTCTTC. The rearrangement joins TRBV4-2 to TRBJ2-1; possible D gene TRBD1, 6 bases. Deletions cut 0 bases from V and 9 bases from J, with 9 bases between. Germline V gene lookup returns CDR1 LGHNA and CDR2 YNFKEQ. This CDR3 spans 13 amino acids.

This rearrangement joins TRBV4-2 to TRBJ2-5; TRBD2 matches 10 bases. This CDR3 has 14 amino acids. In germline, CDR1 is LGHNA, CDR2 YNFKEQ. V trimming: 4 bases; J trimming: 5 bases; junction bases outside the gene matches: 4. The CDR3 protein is CASSRQREGETQYF. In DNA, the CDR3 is TGTGCCAGCAGCCGCCAGCGGGAGGGGGAGACCCAGTACTTC.

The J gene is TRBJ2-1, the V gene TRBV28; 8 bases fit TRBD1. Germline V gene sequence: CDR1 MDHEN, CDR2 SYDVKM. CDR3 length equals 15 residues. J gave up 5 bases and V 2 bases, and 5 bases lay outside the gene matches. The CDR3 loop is CASSLAGGAHNEQFF. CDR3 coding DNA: TGTGCCAGCAGTTTAGCAGGGGGCGCCCACAATGAGCAGTTCTTC.

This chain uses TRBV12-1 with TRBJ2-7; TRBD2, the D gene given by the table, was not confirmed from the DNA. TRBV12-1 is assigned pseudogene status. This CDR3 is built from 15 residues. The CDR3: CASSFAAGPPYEQYF. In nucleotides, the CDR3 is TGTGCCAGCAGCTTTGCGGCGGGGCCCCCCTACGAGCAGTACTTC.

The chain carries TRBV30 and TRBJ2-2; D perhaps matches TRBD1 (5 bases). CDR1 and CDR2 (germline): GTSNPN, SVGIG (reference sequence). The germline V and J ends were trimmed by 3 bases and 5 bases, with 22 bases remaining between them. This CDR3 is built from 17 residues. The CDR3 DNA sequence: TGTGCCTGGAGGGGGCCTGGGTTAGTGAGGAGAACCGGGGAGCTGTTTTTT. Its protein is CAWRGPGLVRRTGELFF.

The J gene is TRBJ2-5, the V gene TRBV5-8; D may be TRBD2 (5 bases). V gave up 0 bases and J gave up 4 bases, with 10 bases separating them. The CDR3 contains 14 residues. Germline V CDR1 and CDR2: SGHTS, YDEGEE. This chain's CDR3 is CASSLELSGETQYF. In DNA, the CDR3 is TGTGCCAGCAGCTTGGAATTAAGCGGAGAGACCCAGTACTTC.